These T cell receptor beta chains were read from a single sample in a study of blood T cell repertoires in COVID-19. The repertoire was sequenced with immunoSEQ multiplex PCR; TCRdb's copy has only in-frame clones and lacks some. The sample holds approximately 150,000 clones, approximately 90% seen once. The sample taken for sequencing was peripheral blood. These receptors were collected from a woman aged 45 to 65 with acute or convalescent COVID-19. Both conserved end residues are part of each CDR3. D genes are given only for firm matches.

TRBD1	TRBV6-6	TRBJ1-4	CASSYSTGPTNEKLFF
.	TRBV1	TRBJ2-7	CTSSSEREWGDEQYF
.	TRBV10-3	TRBJ2-1	CAISESWLAGNEQFF
.	TRBV6-5	TRBJ2-3	CASTEAATTDTQYF
TRBD2	TRBV5-1	TRBJ2-3	CASSLGRPSGRDTDTQYF
.	TRBV7-2	TRBJ1-3	CASSPRRSRQSGNTIYF
.	TRBV28	TRBJ2-6	CASSFSGAGANVLTF
TRBD1	TRBV28	TRBJ1-2	CASSTGTGVGGYTF
TRBD1	TRBV7-6	TRBJ1-2	CASSSPRQGAPLWGYTF
.	TRBV13	TRBJ1-1	CASSLDRAAFF
TRBD1	TRBV29-1	TRBJ1-2	CSAVRDRDNYGYTF
.	TRBV6-1	TRBJ1-6	CASSEEAGIGLPLHF
.	TRBV28	TRBJ1-3	CASRLRVLTGNTIYF
.	TRBV2	TRBJ1-5	CASRLEGGAGQPQHF
TRBD1	TRBV9	TRBJ2-2	CASSVEGGQGRTGELFF
TRBD1	TRBV19	TRBJ1-6	CASSMEGQGYSPLHF
.	TRBV24-1	TRBJ1-1	CAIQGRNTEAFF
.	TRBV7-8	TRBJ2-7	CASSLTGRLEQYF
.	TRBV2	TRBJ1-2	CASSDIGANYGYTF
TRBD1	TRBV30	TRBJ1-1	CAWSEGQDTEAFF
TRBD1	TRBV5-6	TRBJ1-2	CASSADRGNYGYTF
TRBD1	TRBV27	TRBJ2-2	CASNFLTGGRTGELFF
TRBD2	TRBV19	TRBJ2-1	CASSMAGGWNEQFF